This entry lists 29 T cell receptor beta chains sequenced from one sample in a study of blood T cell repertoires in COVID-19. The repertoire was sequenced with immunoSEQ multiplex PCR; TCRdb's copy has only in-frame clones and lacks some. Of about 98,000 clones listed, 87% are singletons. Sample: peripheral blood. The receptor source for this set is a man aged 50 to 60 with active COVID-19.

The chain recombines TRBV19 with TRBJ2-7, with 8 nucleotides matching TRBD1. J lost 0 bases, V lost 9 bases, and 7 bases had no gene match. The germline gives CDR1 LNHDA, CDR2 SQIVND (reference sequence). This CDR3 contains 14 residues. The CDR3 DNA sequence: TGTGCCAGGGATAGGACAGGGTGCTCCTACGAGCAGTACTTC. It yields the protein CARDRTGCSYEQYF.

The V gene is TRBV6-1, the J gene TRBJ1-5; possible D gene TRBD1, 6 bases. Looked up from germline, CDR1 is MNHNS and CDR2 is SASEGT. The CDR3 consists of 14 residues. V was trimmed by 2 bases and J by 7 bases, leaving 12 bases between them. CDR3 nucleotide sequence: TGTGCCAGCAGTGAAATGGGGCAGGGGCAGCCCCAGCATTTT. Translating gives CASSEMGQGQPQHF.

The chain uses TRBV7-2 and TRBJ1-1; a weak D match, TRBD1 (6 bases). V was clipped by 5 bases and J by 5 bases, with 18 bases between them. CDR1 and CDR2 (germline): SGHTA, FQGNSA. The CDR3 runs 15 residues. The CDR3 DNA is TGTGCCAGCAGCCCGCAATCCACAGGGCCAACTGAAGCTTTCTTT. It codes for CASSPQSTGPTEAFF.

CDR3 region: CASSFSGEGYGYTF. The DNA of the CDR3 is TGTGCCAGCAGCTTCTCAGGGGAGGGCTATGGCTACACCTTC. The chain links TRBV5-6 to TRBJ1-2; weak D call: TRBD1 (6 bases). Trimming shortened V by 2 bases and J by 4 bases, and 12 bases separated the two germline ends. Germline CDR1 and CDR2: SGHDT and YYEEEE. This CDR3 comprises 14 residues.

V is TRBV6-6 and J is TRBJ1-5; no reliable D call. The ends were cut back, 6 bases at V and 2 bases at J, with 17 bases in the middle. Per germline, CDR1 MNHNY and CDR2 SVGAGI (reference sequence). This CDR3 is 16 amino acids long. CDR3 nucleotide sequence: TGTGCCAGCAGACACAACCTCTTAGGAGGCAATCAGCCCCAGCATTTT. Residues: CASRHNLLGGNQPQHF.

V usage is TRBV19 and J usage is TRBJ1-1; maybe TRBD1 (5 bases). Trimming cost V 2 bases and J 10 bases, with 17 bases left between them. Germline CDR1 reads LNHDA; CDR2 reads SQIVND (reference sequence). This CDR3 contains 14 residues. Here the CDR3 DNA reads TGTGCCAGTAGTATAAGGCTGGCACAGGTCTCAGCTTTCTTT. Translated: CASSIRLAQVSAFF.

The chain links TRBV25-1 to TRBJ2-1; 9 nucleotides match TRBD2. The CDR3 length is 18 residues. J was trimmed by 7 bases and V by 2 bases; bases with no gene match: 15. Germline-derived CDR1 and CDR2 are MGHDK and SYGVNS. In DNA form, the CDR3 reads TGTGCCAGCAGTGAAGGTGGTATGCCGCGTCTAGCGGGGAATGAGCAGTTCTTC. Translating it yields CASSEGGMPRLAGNEQFF. The complete variable domain, with remaining parts taken from reference TRBV25-1 and TRBJ2-1, reads EADIYQTPRYLVIGTGKKITLECSQTMGHDKMYWYQQDPGMELHLIHYSYGVNSTEKGDLSSESTVSRIRTEHFPLTLESARPSHTSQYLCASSEGGMPRLAGNEQFFGPGTRLTVL.

For the CDR3, the DNA is TGTGCCAGCAGCCCCCGGGACAGGGAGGCCGGGGAGCTGTTTTTT. This encodes CASSPRDREAGELFF. The chain joins TRBV7-9 to TRBJ2-2; 9 bases fit TRBD1. V shed 5 bases, J shed 6 bases, and the junction held 7 bases outside the gene matches. This CDR3 is 15 amino acids long. CDR1 is SEHNR and CDR2 is FQNEAQ in the germline V gene (reference sequence).

The chain is built from TRBV4-1 and TRBJ2-5; TRBD2 might be the D (6 bases). The CDR3 consists of 15 residues. V was trimmed by 6 bases and J by 4 bases, leaving 18 bases between them. CDR1 and CDR2 (germline): MGHRA, YSYEKL. CDR3 nucleotide sequence: TGCGCCAGCAGGTCCCCCACAGCGCGGGGAGAGACCCAGTACTTC. Protein: CASRSPTARGETQYF.

The count of this clone is one. The chain joins TRBV19 to TRBJ2-5; 7 bases fit TRBD2. Germline V CDR1 and CDR2: LNHDA, SQIVND (reference sequence). The J segment lost 1 base and the V segment lost 3 bases, leaving 5 bases of the junction unmatched. This CDR3 has 15 residues. The CDR3 here is CASSMGAGPQETQYF. As DNA, the CDR3 is TGTGCCAGTAGTATGGGAGCGGGGCCCCAAGAGACCCAGTACTTC.

This chain's CDR3 is CASSFTLYLGGTDKGYYGYTF. CDR3 nucleotides: TGTGCCAGCAGTTTCACCCTCTACCTTGGAGGCACAGATAAAGGGTACTATGGCTACACCTTC. This chain joins TRBV27 and TRBJ1-2; no firm D call. The germline V and J ends were trimmed by 3 bases and 3 bases, with 32 bases remaining between them. The CDR3 spans 21 residues. Germline lookup yields CDR1 MNHEY and CDR2 SMNVEV (reference sequence).

The rearrangement joins TRBV30 to TRBJ2-6; a possible D gene is TRBD2 (6 bases). Trimming took 1 base from V and 7 from J, leaving 11 bases between them. CDR3 length: 14 amino acids. The germline gives CDR1 GTSNPN, CDR2 SVGIG (reference sequence). In DNA form, the CDR3 reads TGTGCCTGGAGTGGTGGGGGAGGAGCCAACGTCCTGACTTTC. Its protein product is CAWSGGGGANVLTF.

This rearrangement joins TRBV4-1 to TRBJ1-2; the match to TRBD1 covers 12 bases. With V trimmed by 3 bases and J by 8 bases, 10 bases remained unmatched. The CDR3 length is 16 residues. CDR1 and CDR2 from the germline V gene are MGHRA and YSYEKL. The CDR3 sequence: CASSHSPGQGAGGYTF. CDR3 DNA: TGCGCCAGCAGCCACTCACCGGGACAGGGGGCGGGGGGCTACACCTTC.

The chain uses TRBV7-2 and TRBJ2-3, with TRBD1 identical over 8 bases. CDR1 SGHTA and CDR2 FQGNSA come from the germline V gene. The CDR3 runs 13 residues. The V gene end was trimmed by 5 bases and the J gene end by 6 bases; junction bases not matched to a gene: 4. Here the CDR3 reads CASSIGQGDTQYF. The DNA of the CDR3 is TGTGCCAGCAGCATAGGACAGGGTGATACGCAGTATTTT.

The V call is TRBV27, the J call TRBJ2-7, with D maybe TRBD2 (5 bases). The germline gives CDR1 MNHEY, CDR2 SMNVEV (reference sequence). CDR3 size: 14 residues. Trimming removed 5 bases from V and 2 bases from J, with 13 bases in between. The CDR3 region has the DNA TGTGCCAGCAGTCCTTGGACTGATACCTACGAGCAGTACTTC. Protein: CASSPWTDTYEQYF.

The V and J genes are TRBV7-9 and TRBJ1-2; possibly TRBD1 for D (6 bases). The CDR3 is 12 amino acids. Trimming took 3 bases from V and 12 from J, leaving 14 bases between them. Germline CDR1 SEHNR, CDR2 FQNEAQ (reference sequence). In DNA, the CDR3 is TGTGCCAGCAGCTTGGGGCAGGGGTGGAACACCTTC. Its translation is CASSLGQGWNTF.

DNA for the CDR3: TGCGCCAGCAGCCGAACAGGGTGGGATCAGCCCCAGCATTTT. Translated: CASSRTGWDQPQHF. The chain carries TRBV4-1 and TRBJ1-5, with a possible D match to TRBD1 (6 bases). The V end was cut by 4 bases, the J end by 5 bases, with 12 bases between. Germline V gene data show CDR1 as MGHRA and CDR2 as YSYEKL. This CDR3 is 14 amino acids long.

The rearrangement links TRBV9 to TRBJ2-7; D is perhaps TRBD2 (7 bases). The CDR3 is 15 amino acids. Germline V gene lookup returns CDR1 SGDLS and CDR2 YYNGEE. V lost 6 bases, J lost 5 bases, and 21 bases lay in between. The CDR3 region has the DNA TGTGCCAGCACGAAGGGGGGGCAGGATATAGACGAGCAGTACTTC. Protein product: CASTKGGQDIDEQYF.

The V call is TRBV4-2, the J call TRBJ2-1, with D possibly TRBD2 on 7 matching bases. Germline values: CDR1 LGHNA, CDR2 YNFKEQ. The CDR3 covers 19 residues. Trimming removed 0 bases at V and 1 base at J, with 19 bases between. CDR3 bases: TGTGCCAGCAGCCAAGATCCTAACACGGGGGGCTGGTCCTACAATGAGCAGTTCTTC. Encoded protein: CASSQDPNTGGWSYNEQFF.

V is TRBV30 and J is TRBJ2-6; TRBD1 agrees at 7 bases. Losses at the gene ends were 6 bases for V and 0 bases for J; bases not matched to a gene: 11. The length of the CDR3 is 17 residues. The germline V gene has CDR1 GTSNPN and CDR2 SVGIG (reference sequence). The CDR3: CACRPRTGFSGANVLTF. CDR3 in DNA: TGTGCCTGCCGGCCGAGGACAGGCTTCTCTGGGGCCAACGTCCTGACTTTC.

This rearrangement joins TRBV5-1 to TRBJ2-3, with a tentative D call TRBD2 (6 bases). With 4 bases removed from V and 0 bases from J, the gap between germline ends came to 12 bases. The CDR3 spans 15 residues. CDR1 SGHRS and CDR2 YFSETQ come from the germline V gene. In DNA form, the CDR3 reads TGCGCCAGCAGCCCTCGGGGGTGGAGCACAGATACGCAGTATTTT. Its translation: CASSPRGWSTDTQYF.

The chain joins TRBV4-1 to TRBJ1-4; D is unresolved. From germline, CDR1 is MGHRA and CDR2 YSYEKL. V gave up 1 base and J gave up 7 bases, with 10 bases separating them. This CDR3 is built from 14 residues. CDR3 nucleotides: TGCGCCAGCAGCCAAGGAGAAAGCGCTGAAAAACTGTTTTTT. Translation: CASSQGESAEKLFF.

The chain recombines TRBV11-2 with TRBJ2-1, with TRBD2 matching over 7 bases. Trimming took 8 bases from V and 10 from J; bases not matched to a gene: 5. From germline, CDR1 is SGHAT and CDR2 FQNNGV. This CDR3 comprises 11 residues. CDR3 nucleotides: TGTGCCAGCGCCCGGGGGGAGGAGCAGTTCTTC. It is translated as CASARGEEQFF.

The V and J genes are TRBV5-4 and TRBJ2-1; 8 bases are shared with TRBD1. There are 15 residues in the CDR3. Germline-derived CDR1 and CDR2 are SGHNT and YYREEE (reference sequence). After removal of 1 base from V and 8 bases from J, the junction contained 8 bases not matched to a gene. This CDR3 reads CASSLPTTGDHEQFF. CDR3 sequence (DNA): TGTGCCAGCAGCTTGCCCACGACAGGGGACCATGAGCAGTTCTTC.

The V gene is TRBV7-9, the J gene TRBJ1-6; D call uncertain. CDR3 length equals 14 residues. The germline V and J ends were trimmed by 3 bases and 9 bases, with 12 bases remaining between them. Germline-derived CDR1 and CDR2 are SEHNR and FQNEAQ (reference sequence). The CDR3 DNA sequence: TGTGCCAGCAGCTTCTGGGAAGAGGGTTCACCCCTCCACTTT. This gives the protein CASSFWEEGSPLHF.

The chain combines TRBV5-1 with TRBJ1-1; D not resolved. Trimming removed 1 base at V and 3 bases at J, with 7 bases between. The CDR3 extends over 13 amino acids. Germline CDR1 is SGHRS and CDR2 is YFSETQ. The CDR3 DNA sequence: TGCGCCAGCAGCTTGAGAGTGGACACTGAAGCTTTCTTT. Translated, it gives CASSLRVDTEAFF.

This rearrangement joins TRBV6-5 to TRBJ2-5; 8 bases fit TRBD2. There are 12 residues in the CDR3. J gave up 5 bases and V 7 bases, and 3 bases lay outside the gene matches. The V gene's germline CDR1 is MNHEY and CDR2 SVGAGI. DNA of the CDR3: TGTGCCAGCACGGGGGGGCAGGAGACCCAGTACTTC. This codes for CASTGGQETQYF.

The genes are TRBV12-3 or TRBV12-4 and TRBJ2-1, with D uncertain. V shed 5 bases and J shed 10 bases, with 9 bases lying between them. CDR3 length: 11 residues. The CDR3 is CASSETWEQFF. CDR3 DNA: TGTGCCAGCAGTGAAACTTGGGAGCAGTTCTTC.

V and J are TRBV27 and TRBJ2-1; 11 nucleotides line up with TRBD2. Trimming removed 4 bases from V and 2 bases from J; junction bases left unmatched: 10. The germline V gene has CDR1 MNHEY and CDR2 SMNVEV (reference sequence). The CDR3 totals 18 residues. CDR3 region: CASSYTSPGLAAYNEQFF. The CDR3 nucleotides read TGTGCCAGCAGTTATACCTCTCCGGGACTAGCGGCCTACAATGAGCAGTTCTTC.